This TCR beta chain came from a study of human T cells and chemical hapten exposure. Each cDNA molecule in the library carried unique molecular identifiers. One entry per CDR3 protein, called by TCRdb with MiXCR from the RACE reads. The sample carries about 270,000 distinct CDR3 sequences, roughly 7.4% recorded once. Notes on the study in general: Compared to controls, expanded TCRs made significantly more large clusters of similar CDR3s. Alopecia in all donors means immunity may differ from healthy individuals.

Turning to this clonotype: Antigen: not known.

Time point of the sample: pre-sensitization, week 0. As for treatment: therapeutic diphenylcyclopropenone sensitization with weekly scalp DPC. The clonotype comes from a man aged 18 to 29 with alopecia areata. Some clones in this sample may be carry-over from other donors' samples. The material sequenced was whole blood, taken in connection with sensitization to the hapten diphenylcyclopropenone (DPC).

Here the CDR3 reads CASSVTVTNTGELFF. In nucleotides, the CDR3 is TGTGCCAGCAGCGTGACAGTAACGAACACCGGGGAGCTGTTTTTT. The chain recombines TRBV9 with TRBJ2-2, with D tentatively TRBD1 (5 bases). Trimming took off 2 bases at V and 0 bases at J, with 8 bases between the two ends. The germline V gene has CDR1 SGDLS and CDR2 YYNGEE. This CDR3 contains 15 residues.